The 16 T cell receptor beta chains below all came from one sample that was sequenced in a study of molecular identifiers for immune sequencing clone quantification. TCRdb re-called the PCR reads through MiXCR, storing one row per CDR3 protein. The repertoire includes approximately 680,000 distinct CDR3 sequences, about 25% of them detected once, and 0.78% sits in the top ten. Material for sequencing was naive CD8+ T cells from blood, with Jurkat cell RNA spiked in. Subset of the sample: FACS-sorted CD8+CD4-CCR7+CD45RA+ naive T cells. The receptors were gathered from a human donor in good health. Some libraries in this study had Jurkat cell RNA spiked in.

With regard to this clonotype: This may be a read error: a much more frequent sequence differs by one nucleotide. The gene calls are TRBV7-8 and TRBJ1-5; weak D call: TRBD1 (5 bases). The CDR3 covers 15 residues. Trimming took off 0 bases at V and 4 bases at J, with 10 bases between the two ends. Per germline, CDR1 SGHVS and CDR2 FQNEAQ. The CDR3 spells CASSLAWGVNQPQHF. CDR3 sequence (DNA): TGTGCCAGCAGCTTAGCGTGGGGGGTGAATCAGCCCCAGCATTTT.

Many counts were recorded for this clonotype. The V call is TRBV6-5, the J call TRBJ1-6; D unclear. This CDR3 has 15 amino acids. Per germline, CDR1 MNHEY and CDR2 SVGAGI. V lost 0 bases and J 6 bases, leaving 9 bases between the germline ends. CDR3 region: CASSYSEAVNSPLHF. DNA for the CDR3: TGTGCCAGCAGTTACTCGGAAGCAGTTAATTCACCCCTCCACTTT.

As for this clonotype: This may be a read error, as it is one base from a much larger clone. Given the absence of the conserved phenylalanine or tryptophan at the CDR3 end, a read error is likely. V is TRBV18 and J is TRBJ2-3, with 8 bases that match TRBD1. V gave up 8 bases and J gave up 5 bases; unmatched junction bases: 6. Looked up from germline, CDR1 is KGHSH and CDR2 is LQKENI. This CDR3 is 13 amino acids long. The CDR3 is CASGQGNLDTQYS. The CDR3 DNA sequence: TGTGCCAGCGGACAGGGAAATTTAGATACGCAGTATTCT.

This chain joins TRBV7-9 and TRBJ2-7; D gene ambiguous. With 1 base removed from V and 6 bases from J, the gap between germline ends came to 10 bases. CDR1 and CDR2 (germline): SEHNR, FQNEAQ (reference sequence). CDR3 size: 13 residues. Written as DNA, the CDR3 is TGTGCCAGCAGCTTAGGTGACCGCCCCGAGCAGTACTTC. This gives the protein CASSLGDRPEQYF. The entire variable domain, with the rest obtained from reference TRBV7-9 and TRBJ2-7, is as follows: DTGVSQNPRHKITKRGQNVTFRCDPISEHNRLYWYRQTLGQGPEFLTYFQNEAQLEKSRLLSDRFSAERPKGSFSTLEIQRTEQGDSAMYLCASSLGDRPEQYFGPGTRLTVT.

This clonotype was counted at least ten times. CDR3: CASSLVPSITEAFF. Here the CDR3 DNA reads TGTGCCAGCAGCTTGGTTCCCTCAATCACTGAAGCTTTCTTT. The chain is built from TRBV5-6 and TRBJ1-1; D uncertain. The CDR3 length is 14 residues. Germline loops: CDR1 SGHDT, CDR2 YYEEEE. V lost 0 bases and J lost 4, with 10 bases in between.

This clonotype has at least ten counts. The chain has TRBV20-1 and TRBJ1-1; no reliable D call. The germline V gene has CDR1 DFQATT and CDR2 SNEGSKA (reference sequence). Between the trimmed V and J ends, which lost 0 bases and 6 bases, there was a span of 14 bases. The CDR3 is made up of 14 amino acids. The CDR3 reads CSARDEATGPEAFF. The CDR3 coding sequence is TGCAGTGCTAGAGATGAGGCTACTGGGCCTGAAGCTTTCTTT.

This clonotype was picked up many times. For the CDR3, the DNA is TGTGCCAGCAGACCCGGACAGGGGGAGTTGACCGGGGAGCTGTTTTTT. Translation: CASRPGQGELTGELFF. This sequence joins TRBV2 and TRBJ2-2; 10 nucleotides align to TRBD1. The germline V gene has CDR1 SNHLY and CDR2 FYNNEI. V lost 6 bases, J lost 5 bases, and 9 bases stayed unmatched. The CDR3 loop spans 16 amino acids.

This clonotype was counted a few times. Written as DNA, the CDR3 is TGTGCCAGCAGTCACGGGGATTACTACGAGCAGTACTTC. Protein: CASSHGDYYEQYF. The gene calls are TRBV6-2 or TRBV6-3 and TRBJ2-7, with a weak D call TRBD2 (5 bases). V lost 5 bases, J lost 3 bases, and 11 bases lay in between. The CDR3 contains 13 residues. CDR1 and CDR2 (germline): MNHEY, SVGEGT.

The chain recombines TRBV7-6 with TRBJ2-7, with 7 bases identical to TRBD2. Germline CDR1 reads SGHVS; CDR2 reads FNYEAQ. With V trimmed by 3 bases and J by 3 bases, 5 bases remained unmatched. The CDR3 runs to 14 residues. As DNA, the CDR3 is TGTGCCAGCAGCTTTCGGGACTACGACTACGAGCAGTACTTC. This sequence encodes CASSFRDYDYEQYF.

There are a few counts of this clonotype. J is TRBJ2-3 and V is TRBV6-2 or TRBV6-3; 8 bases match TRBD2. Germline loops: CDR1 MNHEY, CDR2 SVGEGT. V lost 6 bases to trimming and J lost 4 bases; unmatched junction nucleotides: 9. The CDR3 extends over 15 amino acids. The CDR3: CASRDPGGRADTQYF. For the CDR3, the DNA is TGTGCCAGCAGAGATCCGGGGGGGCGGGCAGATACGCAGTATTTT.

As concerns this clonotype: The junction and the germline gene differ at one end; a read error may be behind it. The V and J genes are TRBV7-6 and TRBJ2-7; 11 positions match TRBD2. The CDR3 sequence is 15 residues long. Germline V gene lookup returns CDR1 SGHVS and CDR2 FNYEAQ. CDR3 loop: CAGSISGGAYDEQYF. CDR3 bases: TGTGCCGGCAGCATTAGCGGGGGGGCTTACGACGAGCAGTACTTC.

In this sample, this clonotype turned up many times. This chain uses TRBV28 with TRBJ1-3; 7 bases line up with TRBD1. The germline CDR1 and CDR2 sequences are MDHEN and SYDVKM. The CDR3 totals 12 residues. The ends lost 10 bases at V and 4 bases at J; junction bases unmatched: 4. The CDR3 spells CATRTGGNTIYF. The CDR3 nucleotides are TGTGCCACCAGGACAGGAGGAAACACCATATATTTT.

This clonotype was seen many times. The chain has TRBV27 and TRBJ1-6, with D unresolved. V dropped 3 bases and J dropped 4 bases, with 10 bases sitting between them. The length of the CDR3 is 15 residues. The germline CDR1 and CDR2 sequences are MNHEY and SMNVEV (reference sequence). CDR3 nucleotide sequence: TGTGCCAGCAGTTTTGGAACACCTTATAATTCACCCCTCCACTTT. Encoded protein: CASSFGTPYNSPLHF.

CDR3 loop: CASSSGLVFDTQYF. CDR3 bases: TGTGCCAGCAGTTCTGGACTAGTCTTTGATACGCAGTATTTT. V is TRBV6-5 and J is TRBJ2-3; 7 bases are shared with TRBD2. The CDR3 spans 14 residues. Per germline, CDR1 MNHEY and CDR2 SVGAGI. With 4 bases clipped from V and 6 bases from J, the junction kept 7 bases outside the gene matches.

This clonotype was detected only a few times. CDR3 in DNA: TGTGCCAGCGCCCTAGGAGTCTTGGACTATGGCTACACCTTC. Translated: CASALGVLDYGYTF. The chain combines TRBV28 with TRBJ1-2; D unresolved. CDR3 length equals 14 residues. V shed 8 bases and J shed 3 bases, with 16 bases lying between them. The germline V gene has CDR1 MDHEN and CDR2 SYDVKM.

This clonotype was picked up many times. V is TRBV14 and J is TRBJ2-5, with D maybe TRBD1 (5 bases). This CDR3 has 13 amino acids. The V end lost 0 bases, the J end lost 10 bases, and 12 bases lay between the germline ends. The germline V gene has CDR1 SGHDN and CDR2 FVKESK. The CDR3 DNA sequence: TGTGCCAGCAGCCAAGATAGTGGGGCGTTCCAGTACTTC. Translating it yields CASSQDSGAFQYF.